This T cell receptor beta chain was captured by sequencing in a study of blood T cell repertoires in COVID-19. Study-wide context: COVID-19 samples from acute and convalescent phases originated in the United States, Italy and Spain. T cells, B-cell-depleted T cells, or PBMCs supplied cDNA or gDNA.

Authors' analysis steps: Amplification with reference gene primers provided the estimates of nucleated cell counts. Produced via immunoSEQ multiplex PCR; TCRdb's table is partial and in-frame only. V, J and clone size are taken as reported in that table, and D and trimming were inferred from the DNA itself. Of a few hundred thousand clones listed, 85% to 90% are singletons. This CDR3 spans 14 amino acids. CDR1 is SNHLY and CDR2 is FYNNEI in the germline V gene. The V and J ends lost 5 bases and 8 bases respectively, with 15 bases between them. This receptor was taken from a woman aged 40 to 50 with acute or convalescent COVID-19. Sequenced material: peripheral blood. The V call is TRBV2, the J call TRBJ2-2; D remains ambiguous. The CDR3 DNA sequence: TGTGCCAGCAGTCCTCTGGCGCCCAGGGGGGAGCTGTTTTTT. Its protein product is CASSPLAPRGELFF.